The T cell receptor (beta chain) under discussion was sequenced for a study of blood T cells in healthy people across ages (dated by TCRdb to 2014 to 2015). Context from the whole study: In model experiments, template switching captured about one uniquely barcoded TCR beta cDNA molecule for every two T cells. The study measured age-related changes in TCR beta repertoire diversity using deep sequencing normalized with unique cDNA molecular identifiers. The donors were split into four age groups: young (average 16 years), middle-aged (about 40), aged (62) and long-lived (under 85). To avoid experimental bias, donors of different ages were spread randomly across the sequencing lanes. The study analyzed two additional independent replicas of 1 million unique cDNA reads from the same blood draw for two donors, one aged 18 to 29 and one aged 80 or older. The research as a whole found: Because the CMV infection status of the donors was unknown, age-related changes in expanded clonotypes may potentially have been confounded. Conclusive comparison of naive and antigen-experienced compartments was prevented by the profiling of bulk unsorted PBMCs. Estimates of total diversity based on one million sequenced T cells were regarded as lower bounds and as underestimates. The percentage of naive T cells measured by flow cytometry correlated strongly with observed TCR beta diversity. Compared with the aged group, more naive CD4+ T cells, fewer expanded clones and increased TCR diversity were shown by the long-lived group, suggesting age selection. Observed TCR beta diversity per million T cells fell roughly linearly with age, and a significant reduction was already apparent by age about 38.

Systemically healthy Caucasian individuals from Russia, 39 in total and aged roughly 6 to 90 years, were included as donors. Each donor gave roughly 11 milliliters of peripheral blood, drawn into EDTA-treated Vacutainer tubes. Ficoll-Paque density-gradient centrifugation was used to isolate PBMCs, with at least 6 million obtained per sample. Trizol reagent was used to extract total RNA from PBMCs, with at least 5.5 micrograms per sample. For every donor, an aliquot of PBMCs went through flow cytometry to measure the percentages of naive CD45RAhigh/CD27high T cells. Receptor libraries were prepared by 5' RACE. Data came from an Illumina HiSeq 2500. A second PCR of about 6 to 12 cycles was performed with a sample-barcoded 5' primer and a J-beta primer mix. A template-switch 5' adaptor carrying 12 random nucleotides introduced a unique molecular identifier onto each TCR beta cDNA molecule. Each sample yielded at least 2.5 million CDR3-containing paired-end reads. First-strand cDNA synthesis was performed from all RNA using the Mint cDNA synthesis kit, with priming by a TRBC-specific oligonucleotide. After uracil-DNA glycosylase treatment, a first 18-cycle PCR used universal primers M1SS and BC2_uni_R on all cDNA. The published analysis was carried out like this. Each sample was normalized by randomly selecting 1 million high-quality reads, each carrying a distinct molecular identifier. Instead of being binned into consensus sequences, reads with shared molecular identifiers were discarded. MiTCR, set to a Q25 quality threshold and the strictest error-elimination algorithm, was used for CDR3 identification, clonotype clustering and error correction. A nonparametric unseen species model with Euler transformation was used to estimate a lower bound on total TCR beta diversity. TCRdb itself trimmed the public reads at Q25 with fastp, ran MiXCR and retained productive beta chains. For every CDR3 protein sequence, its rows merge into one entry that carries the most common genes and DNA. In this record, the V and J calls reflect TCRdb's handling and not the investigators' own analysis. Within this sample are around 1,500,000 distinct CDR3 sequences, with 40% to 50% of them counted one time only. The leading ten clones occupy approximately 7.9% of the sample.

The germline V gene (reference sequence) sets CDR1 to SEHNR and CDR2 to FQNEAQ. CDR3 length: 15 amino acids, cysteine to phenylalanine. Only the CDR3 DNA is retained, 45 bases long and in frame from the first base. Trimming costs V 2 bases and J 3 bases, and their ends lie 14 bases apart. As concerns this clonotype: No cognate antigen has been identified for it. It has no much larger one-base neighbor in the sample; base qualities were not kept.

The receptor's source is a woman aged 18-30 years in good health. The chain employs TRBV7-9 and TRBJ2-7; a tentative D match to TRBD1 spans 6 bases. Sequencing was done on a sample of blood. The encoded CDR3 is CASSLIGQGLYEQYF. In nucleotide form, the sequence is TGTGCCAGCAGCTTAATCGGGCAGGGGCTCTACGAGCAGTACTTC.